The 8 T cell receptor beta chains presented below share a single source sample, sequenced in a study of technical replicates of blood from a handful of donors. Measured with immunoSEQ multiplex PCR; TCRdb has only the in-frame clones, and not every one. There are tens of thousands of clones in the sample; over 90% occur only once, and 0.39% lies in the top ten. Sequenced input: T cells isolated from PBMCs. These receptors originate from a human donor in good health.

CDR3 DNA sequence: TGTGCCAGCAGTTACGGCAGGGCCCGCGAGCAGTACTTC. It specifies CASSYGRAREQYF. V gene TRBV6-5 combines with J gene TRBJ2-7; weak D call: TRBD1 (5 bases). Looked up from germline, CDR1 is MNHEY and CDR2 is SVGAGI. Trimming removed 2 bases at V and 6 bases at J, with 11 bases between. The CDR3 consists of 13 residues.

V usage is TRBV2 and J usage is TRBJ1-4; 9 positions match TRBD1. Germline assignment: CDR1 SNHLY and CDR2 FYNNEI. This CDR3 is 16 amino acids long. J was trimmed by 14 bases and V by 9 bases; bases with no gene match: 22. This CDR3 is CASFKPGTGSKGRLFF. DNA of the CDR3: TGTGCCAGTTTTAAACCCGGGACAGGGAGCAAAGGGAGGCTGTTTTTT.

The chain combines TRBV29-1 with TRBJ1-2; no definite D call. The CDR3 covers 12 residues. Trimming removed 3 bases from V and 6 bases from J, with 11 bases in between. Looked up from germline, CDR1 is SQVTM and CDR2 is ANQGSEA. Written as DNA, the CDR3 is TGCAGCGTTGATAACCTACTAGATGGCTACACCTTC. It encodes CSVDNLLDGYTF.

The chain is built from TRBV7-8 and TRBJ2-1; D unresolved. The CDR3 runs to 11 residues. Germline lookup yields CDR1 SGHVS and CDR2 FQNEAQ. The V end was cut by 1 base, the J end by 9 bases, with 4 bases between. In DNA form, the CDR3 reads TGTGCCAGCAGCTTAGGCGGTGAGCAGTTCTTC. Translation gives CASSLGGEQFF.

The CDR3, as DNA: TGTGCCAGCAGCTTCCATAACCGGGACAGGGATTTTGCTGGAAACACCATATATTTT. Translated: CASSFHNRDRDFAGNTIYF. The chain couples TRBV9 to TRBJ1-3; 9 bases match TRBD1. CDR3 length: 19 residues. V trimming: 4 bases; J trimming: 2 bases; junction bases outside the gene matches: 16. Germline CDR1 is SGDLS and CDR2 is YYNGEE.

The rearrangement links TRBV12-5 to TRBJ2-1; 7 positions agree with TRBD2. V lost 1 base, J lost 4 bases, and 16 bases stayed unmatched. CDR1 and CDR2 (germline): LGHNT, FRNRAP. The CDR3 runs to 19 residues. In DNA form, the CDR3 reads TGTGCTAGTGGTTTGGCAAGAAACCTGGGCAGGGAGGGTTACAATGAGCAGTTCTTC. Translating gives CASGLARNLGREGYNEQFF.

The chain uses TRBV10-3 and TRBJ2-7, with 7 bases matching TRBD1. The V and J ends lost 3 bases and 3 bases, in that order; junction bases with no gene match: 5. Per germline, CDR1 ENHRY and CDR2 SYGVKD. There are 14 residues in the CDR3. The CDR3 DNA sequence: TGTGCCATCAGTGAAACAGGGGTAGTCTACGAGCAGTACTTC. Encoded protein: CAISETGVVYEQYF.

CDR3 DNA sequence: TGTGCCAGCAGCTGGGGACTCTACGAGCAGTACTTC. The encoded protein is CASSWGLYEQYF. The chain has TRBV5-6 and TRBJ2-7; possible D gene TRBD2, 6 bases. Germline lookup yields CDR1 SGHDT and CDR2 YYEEEE. The CDR3 is 12 amino acids. V was trimmed by 3 bases and J by 3 bases, leaving 7 bases between them.